Shown below are 21 T cell receptor beta chains from a single sample sequenced in a study of CD8+CD57+ T cells in acquired aplastic anemia. It was genomic DNA that served as the template for profiling TCR beta VDJ and CDR3. MiXCR, applied by TCRdb to the reads, yields one record per CDR3 protein. The repertoire holds 150,000 to 160,000 distinct CDR3 sequences, less than 60% seen once, with about 12% in the top ten. CD8+CD57+ cell expansion, shown by flow cytometry, had occurred in the patients selected for sequencing. Sequences were obtained from sorted CD4+, CD8+, or CD8+CD57+ T cells (not recorded which) from PBMCs. Receptors were obtained from a human donor with aplastic anemia.

This clonotype appeared a single time. This chain uses TRBV19 with TRBJ2-5; 10 bases fit TRBD2. CDR1 LNHDA and CDR2 SQIVND come from the germline V gene (reference sequence). This CDR3 is built from 16 residues. The ends lost 9 bases at V and 4 bases at J; junction bases unmatched: 14. In DNA, the CDR3 is TGTGCCAGCGGGACTAGCGCCTGGCGGGGAGGAGAGACCCAGTACTTC. Protein sequence: CASGTSAWRGGETQYF.

This clonotype appeared many times. The chain combines TRBV7-9 with TRBJ1-2; TRBD1 aligns across 7 bases. The CDR3 covers 13 residues. V lost 5 bases and J lost 6; bases outside the gene matches: 6. The V gene's germline CDR1 is SEHNR and CDR2 FQNEAQ (reference sequence). In DNA, the CDR3 is TGTGCCAGCAGCAAGGGGGCAGAAGATGGCTACACCTTC. Protein product: CASSKGAEDGYTF. The full variable domain, in which reference TRBV7-9 and TRBJ1-2 provide the parts outside the CDR3, is DTGVSQNPRHKITKRGQNVTFRCDPISEHNRLYWYRQTLGQGPEFLTYFQNEAQLEKSRLLSDRFSAERPKGSFSTLEIQRTEQGDSAMYLCASSKGAEDGYTFGSGTRLTVV.

The gene calls are TRBV9 and TRBJ2-1; either TRBD1 or TRBD2 may fit D (6 bases each). Germline V CDR1 and CDR2: SGDLS, YYNGEE. CDR3 length equals 17 residues. Trimming cost V 0 bases and J 8 bases, with 21 bases left between them. This chain's CDR3 is CASSVVEGGINIDEQFF. The CDR3 nucleotides are TGTGCCAGCAGCGTAGTCGAGGGGGGAATCAATATCGATGAGCAGTTCTTC.

V gene TRBV10-3 combines with J gene TRBJ2-5; TRBD1 might be the D (5 bases). The germline V gene has CDR1 ENHRY and CDR2 SYGVKD. Deletions cut 10 bases from V and 9 bases from J, with 18 bases between. CDR3 length equals 12 residues. The CDR3 loop reads CASREDSPAQYF. CDR3 nucleotides: TGTGCCAGCAGGGAAGACTCGCCCGCCCAGTACTTC.

This chain joins TRBV10-2 and TRBJ2-7; D is ambiguous. V lost 7 bases and J lost 3, with 16 bases in between. The V gene's germline CDR1 is WSHSY and CDR2 SAAADI. This CDR3 has 14 residues. Here the CDR3 reads CASNISSENYEQYF. As DNA, the CDR3 is TGCGCCAGCAATATCAGCAGTGAAAACTACGAGCAGTACTTC.

The chain recombines TRBV29-1 with TRBJ2-1, with 8 bases lining up with TRBD2. CDR3 length: 13 residues. Trimming removed 6 bases from V and 4 bases from J; junction bases left unmatched: 5. CDR1 is SQVTM and CDR2 is ANQGSEA in the germline V gene. The CDR3 is CSVPSGFYNEQFF. CDR3 bases: TGCAGCGTCCCTAGCGGGTTTTACAATGAGCAGTTCTTC.

The V call is TRBV10-3, the J call TRBJ1-6, with no clear D. The V end was cut by 5 bases, the J end by 0 bases, with 8 bases between. The CDR3 has 15 residues. Germline loops: CDR1 ENHRY, CDR2 SYGVKD. CDR3 bases: TGTGCCATCAGTCAGGACGGCTCCTATAATTCACCCCTCCACTTT. Translated: CAISQDGSYNSPLHF.

The V gene is TRBV24-1, the J gene TRBJ1-4; D gene unclear. Deletions cut 7 bases from V and 3 bases from J, with 8 bases between. The germline V gene encodes CDR1 KGHDR and CDR2 SFDVKD. The CDR3 loop spans 13 amino acids. CDR3 sequence (DNA): TGTGCCACCAGCCGGGTCTCTAATGAAAAACTGTTTTTT. Translation: CATSRVSNEKLFF.

There are many counts of this clonotype. The V gene is TRBV10-2, the J gene TRBJ1-5; D is unresolved. With 0 bases removed from V and 3 bases from J, the gap between germline ends came to 6 bases. Germline CDR1 WSHSY, CDR2 SAAADI. The CDR3 runs 14 residues. CDR3 region: CASSESGSNQPQHF. CDR3 nucleotides: TGCGCCAGCAGTGAGTCAGGGTCCAATCAGCCCCAGCATTTT.

This sequence joins TRBV6-4 and TRBJ2-3, with 10 bases aligning to TRBD2. The ends lost 0 bases at V and 3 bases at J; junction bases unmatched: 15. Germline V lookup: CDR1 MRHNA, CDR2 SNTAGT. This CDR3 comprises 20 residues. For the CDR3, the DNA is TGTGCCAGCAGTGACTCGTTCAGGAGCGGGGGGGGCGAAGGGACAGATACGCAGTATTTT. This codes for CASSDSFRSGGGEGTDTQYF.

The V call is TRBV7-9, the J call TRBJ2-7; D is unclear. This CDR3 is built from 13 residues. Per the germline V gene, CDR1 is SEHNR and CDR2 is FQNEAQ (reference sequence). Trimming shortened V by 4 bases and J by 3 bases, and 10 bases separated the two germline ends. CDR3 in amino acids: CASSSSSFYEQYF. As DNA, the CDR3 is TGTGCCAGCAGCTCCTCCTCCTTCTACGAGCAGTACTTC. Looking up the rest from reference TRBV7-9 and TRBJ2-7 gives the full variable domain: DTGVSQNPRHKITKRGQNVTFRCDPISEHNRLYWYRQTLGQGPEFLTYFQNEAQLEKSRLLSDRFSAERPKGSFSTLEIQRTEQGDSAMYLCASSSSSFYEQYFGPGTRLTVT.

This clonotype was picked up a small number of times. The chain joins TRBV29-1 to TRBJ1-1, with D tentatively TRBD1 (5 bases). V was trimmed by 7 bases and J by 5 bases, leaving 11 bases between them. Germline V gene lookup returns CDR1 SQVTM and CDR2 ANQGSEA. The CDR3 has 11 residues. CDR3 sequence (DNA): TGCAGCGCCAAACGGGGGACTGAAGCTTTCTTT. This gives the protein CSAKRGTEAFF.

This clonotype was seen only a few times. A much larger clone lies one base from this, so it may be a read error. J is TRBJ2-7 and V is TRBV6-2 or TRBV6-3, with 9 bases aligning to TRBD1. The CDR3 length is 14 residues. Germline V CDR1 and CDR2: MNHEY, SVGEGT. The CDR3 sequence is CVSSSRTGAAEQYF. DNA for the CDR3: TGTGTCAGCAGTTCCCGGACAGGGGCGGCCGAGCAGTACTTC.

This clonotype appeared once. This rearrangement joins TRBV10-3 to TRBJ2-7; perhaps TRBD1 as D (5 bases). This CDR3 contains 13 residues. With 0 bases removed from V and 5 bases from J, the gap between germline ends came to 8 bases. Germline CDR1 is ENHRY and CDR2 is SYGVKD. CDR3 sequence reads: CAISESKGNEQYF. CDR3 coding DNA: TGTGCCATCAGTGAGTCAAAGGGGAACGAGCAGTACTTC.

By share of the sample, this clonotype is medium-sized. In DNA, the CDR3 is TGCAGTGCTAGAGATCTAGGGACAGACTATGGCTACACCTTC. This gives the protein CSARDLGTDYGYTF. The V call is TRBV20-1, the J call TRBJ1-2; the match to TRBD1 covers 7 bases. The ends lost 0 bases at V and 3 bases at J; junction bases unmatched: 4. Germline V gene data show CDR1 as DFQATT and CDR2 as SNEGSKA (reference sequence). The CDR3 totals 14 residues.

This clonotype was seen just once. This chain connects TRBV10-2 to TRBJ2-1; 14 positions match TRBD2. This CDR3 has 14 amino acids. After removal of 8 bases from V and 8 bases from J, the junction contained 5 bases not matched to a gene. Germline V gene lookup returns CDR1 WSHSY and CDR2 SAAADI. CDR3 nucleotide sequence: TGCGCCAGCCAGACTAGCGGGGGGGCCGATGAGCAGTTCTTC. This codes for CASQTSGGADEQFF.

This clonotype was seen at least ten times. This chain connects TRBV4-1 to TRBJ1-6; 7 nucleotides line up with TRBD1. The ends lost 4 bases at V and 7 bases at J; junction bases unmatched: 4. The germline CDR1 and CDR2 sequences are MGHRA and YSYEKL. CDR3 length: 14 residues. Here the CDR3 reads CASSRTGENSPLHF. The DNA of the CDR3 is TGCGCCAGCAGCCGAACAGGGGAAAATTCACCCCTCCACTTT.

This clonotype was picked up many times. The chain joins TRBV2 to TRBJ1-3; D perhaps matches TRBD1 (5 bases). Germline CDR1 reads SNHLY; CDR2 reads FYNNEI. The CDR3 is made up of 15 amino acids. V was clipped by 1 base and J by 0 bases, with 7 bases between them. Written as DNA, the CDR3 is TGTGCCAGCAGTGAAGGGGGGGACTCTGGAAACACCATATATTTT. Its protein product is CASSEGGDSGNTIYF.

In its sample, this clonotype was seen many times. This chain joins TRBV6-1 and TRBJ2-7; D is unresolved. Trimming shortened V by 2 bases and J by 4 bases, and 9 bases separated the two germline ends. The CDR3 is 13 residues long. The germline V gene encodes CDR1 MNHNS and CDR2 SASEGT. The CDR3 DNA follows: TGTGCCAGCAGTGAATCGTTTGGTTACGAGCAGTACTTC. Its translation is CASSESFGYEQYF.

The chain couples TRBV12-3 or TRBV12-4 to TRBJ2-7; D is possibly TRBD1 or TRBD2 (5 bases each). The length of the CDR3 is 14 residues. V lost 5 bases and J lost 6, with 17 bases in between. The CDR3 region is CASSLGDLDGEQYF. CDR3 DNA: TGTGCCAGCAGTCTCGGGGACCTGGATGGCGAGCAGTACTTC.

This clonotype has a count of ten or more. This chain connects TRBV11-2 to TRBJ2-1, with a weak D call TRBD2 (7 bases). V lost 4 bases to trimming and J lost 4 bases, with 14 bases between them. The CDR3 covers 15 residues. Germline CDR1 is SGHAT and CDR2 is FQNNGV. The CDR3 protein is CASSSSGGIYNEQFF. Here the CDR3 DNA reads TGTGCCAGCAGCTCCTCGGGGGGCATTTACAATGAGCAGTTCTTC.